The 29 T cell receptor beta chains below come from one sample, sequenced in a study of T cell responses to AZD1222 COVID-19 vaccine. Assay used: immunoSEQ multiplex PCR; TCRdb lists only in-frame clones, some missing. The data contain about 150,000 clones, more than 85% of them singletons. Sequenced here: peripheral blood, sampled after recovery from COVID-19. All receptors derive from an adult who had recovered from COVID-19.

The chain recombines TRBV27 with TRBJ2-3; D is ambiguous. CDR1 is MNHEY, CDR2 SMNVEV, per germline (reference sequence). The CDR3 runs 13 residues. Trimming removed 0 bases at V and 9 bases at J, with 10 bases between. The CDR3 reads CASSLSGGPTQYF. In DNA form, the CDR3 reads TGTGCCAGCAGTTTATCGGGTGGCCCCACGCAGTATTTT.

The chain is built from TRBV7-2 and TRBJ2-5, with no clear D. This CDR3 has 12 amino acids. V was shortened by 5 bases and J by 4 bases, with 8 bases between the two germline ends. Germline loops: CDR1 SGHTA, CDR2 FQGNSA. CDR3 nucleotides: TGTGCCAGCAGCCCCTCCCGAGAGACCCAGTACTTC. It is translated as CASSPSRETQYF.

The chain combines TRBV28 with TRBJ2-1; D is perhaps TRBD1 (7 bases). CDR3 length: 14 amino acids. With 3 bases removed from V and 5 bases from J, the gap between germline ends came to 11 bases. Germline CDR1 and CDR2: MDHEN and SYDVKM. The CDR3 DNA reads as TGTGCCAGCAGTTTCGGGGGACAGCACAATGAGCAGTTCTTC. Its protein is CASSFGGQHNEQFF.

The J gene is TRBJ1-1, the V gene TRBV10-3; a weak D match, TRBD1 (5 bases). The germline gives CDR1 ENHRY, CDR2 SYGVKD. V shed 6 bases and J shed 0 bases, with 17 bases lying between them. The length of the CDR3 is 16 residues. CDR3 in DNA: TGTGCCATCAGCTCGGACACCAGGACTATGAACACTGAAGCTTTCTTT. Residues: CAISSDTRTMNTEAFF.

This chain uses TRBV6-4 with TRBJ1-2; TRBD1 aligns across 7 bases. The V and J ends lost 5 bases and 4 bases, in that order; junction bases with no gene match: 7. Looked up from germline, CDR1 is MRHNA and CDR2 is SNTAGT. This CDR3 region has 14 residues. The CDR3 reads CASSPYQGGYGYTF. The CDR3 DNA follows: TGTGCCAGCAGTCCCTATCAGGGGGGCTATGGCTACACCTTC.

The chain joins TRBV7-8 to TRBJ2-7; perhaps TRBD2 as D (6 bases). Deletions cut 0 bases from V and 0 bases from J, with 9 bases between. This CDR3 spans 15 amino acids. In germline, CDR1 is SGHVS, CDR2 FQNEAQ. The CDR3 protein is CASSLAGGFSYEQYF. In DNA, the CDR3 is TGTGCCAGCAGCTTAGCGGGAGGCTTCTCCTACGAGCAGTACTTC. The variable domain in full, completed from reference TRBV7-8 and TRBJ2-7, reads GAGVSQSPRYKVAKRGQDVALRCDPISGHVSLFWYQQALGQGPEFLTYFQNEAQLDKSGLPSDRFFAERPEGSVSTLKIQRTQQEDSAVYLCASSLAGGFSYEQYFGPGTRLTVT.

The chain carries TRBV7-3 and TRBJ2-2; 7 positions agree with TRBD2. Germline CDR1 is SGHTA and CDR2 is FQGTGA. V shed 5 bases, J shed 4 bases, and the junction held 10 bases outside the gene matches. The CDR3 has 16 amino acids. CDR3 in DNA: TGTGCCAGCAGCGTTAACCAGGGAGGGGTCACCGGGGAGCTGTTTTTT. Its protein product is CASSVNQGGVTGELFF.

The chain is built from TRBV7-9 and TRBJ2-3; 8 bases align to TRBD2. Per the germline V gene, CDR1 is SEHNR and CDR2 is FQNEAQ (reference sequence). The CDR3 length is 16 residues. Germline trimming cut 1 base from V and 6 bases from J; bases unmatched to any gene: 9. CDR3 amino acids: CASSLEGLVGADTQYF. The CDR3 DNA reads TGTGCCAGCAGCTTAGAGGGACTAGTGGGTGCCGATACGCAGTATTTT.

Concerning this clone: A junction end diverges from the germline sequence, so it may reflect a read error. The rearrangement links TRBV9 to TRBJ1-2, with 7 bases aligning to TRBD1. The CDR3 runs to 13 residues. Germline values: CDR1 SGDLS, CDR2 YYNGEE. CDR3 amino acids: CASSETGPTGYTF. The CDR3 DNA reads TGTGCCAGTAGCGAGACAGGGCCGACTGGCTACACCTTC.

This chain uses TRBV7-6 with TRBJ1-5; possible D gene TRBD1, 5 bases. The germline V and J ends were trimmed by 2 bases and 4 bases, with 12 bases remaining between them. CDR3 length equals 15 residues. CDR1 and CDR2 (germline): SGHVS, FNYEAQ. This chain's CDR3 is CASSLTPGLNQPQHF. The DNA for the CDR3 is TGTGCCAGCAGCTTAACACCGGGACTTAATCAGCCCCAGCATTTT.

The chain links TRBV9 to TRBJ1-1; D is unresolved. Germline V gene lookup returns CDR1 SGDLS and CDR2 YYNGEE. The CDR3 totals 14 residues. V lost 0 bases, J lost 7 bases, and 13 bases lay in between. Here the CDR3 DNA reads TGTGCCAGCAGCGTAGGTCAACAGAGTCTTGAAGCTTTCTTT. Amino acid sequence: CASSVGQQSLEAFF.

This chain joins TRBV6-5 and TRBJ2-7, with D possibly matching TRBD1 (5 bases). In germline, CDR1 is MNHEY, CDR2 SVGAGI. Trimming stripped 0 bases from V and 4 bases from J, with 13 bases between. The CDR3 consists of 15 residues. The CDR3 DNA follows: TGTGCCAGCAGTTACTCGCAGGGATTTACGTACGAGCAGTACTTC. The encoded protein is CASSYSQGFTYEQYF.

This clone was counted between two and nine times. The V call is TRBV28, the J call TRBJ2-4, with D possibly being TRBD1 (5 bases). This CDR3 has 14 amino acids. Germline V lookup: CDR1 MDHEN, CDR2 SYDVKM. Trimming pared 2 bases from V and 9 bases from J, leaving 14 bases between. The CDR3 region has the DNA TGTGCCAGCAGTTTACCTACGACAGAAACCATTCAGTACTTC. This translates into CASSLPTTETIQYF.

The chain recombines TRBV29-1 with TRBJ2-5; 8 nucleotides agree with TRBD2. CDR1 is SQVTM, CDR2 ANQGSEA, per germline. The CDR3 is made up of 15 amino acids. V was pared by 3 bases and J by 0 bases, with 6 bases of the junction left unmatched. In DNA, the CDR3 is TGCAGCGTTGAGTTCGGGAGGGGGTACCAAGAGACCCAGTACTTC. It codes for CSVEFGRGYQETQYF.

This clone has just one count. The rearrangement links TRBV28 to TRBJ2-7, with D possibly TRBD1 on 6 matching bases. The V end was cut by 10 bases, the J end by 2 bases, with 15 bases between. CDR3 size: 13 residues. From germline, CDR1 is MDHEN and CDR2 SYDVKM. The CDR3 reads CATLGTFTYEQYF. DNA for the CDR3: TGTGCCACACTGGGGACATTCACCTACGAGCAGTACTTC.

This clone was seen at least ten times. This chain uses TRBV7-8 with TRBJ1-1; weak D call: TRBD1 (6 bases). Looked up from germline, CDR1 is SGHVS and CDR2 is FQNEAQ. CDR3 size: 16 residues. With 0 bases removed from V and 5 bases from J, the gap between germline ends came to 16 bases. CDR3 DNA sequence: TGTGCCAGCAGCTTAGCATTACAGGGTTATAAGACTGAAGCTTTCTTT. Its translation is CASSLALQGYKTEAFF.

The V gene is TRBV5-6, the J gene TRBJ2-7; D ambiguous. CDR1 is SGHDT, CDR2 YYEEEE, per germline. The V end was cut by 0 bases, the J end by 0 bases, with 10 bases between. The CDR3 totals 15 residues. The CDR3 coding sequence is TGTGCCAGCAGCTTGGGACCGTCAGGCTCCTACGAGCAGTACTTC. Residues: CASSLGPSGSYEQYF. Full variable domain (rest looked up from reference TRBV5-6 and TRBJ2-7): DAGVTQSPTHLIKTRGQQVTLRCSPKSGHDTVSWYQQALGQGPQFIFQYYEEEERQRGNFPDRFSGHQFPNYSSELNVNALLLGDSALYLCASSLGPSGSYEQYFGPGTRLTVT.

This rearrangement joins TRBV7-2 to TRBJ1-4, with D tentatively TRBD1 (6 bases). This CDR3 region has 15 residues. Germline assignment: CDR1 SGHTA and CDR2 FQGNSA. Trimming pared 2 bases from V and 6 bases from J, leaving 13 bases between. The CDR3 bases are TGTGCCAGCAGCTTATTTGGGGGGCGAGATGAAAAACTGTTTTTT. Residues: CASSLFGGRDEKLFF.

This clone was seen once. CDR3 amino acids: CASSPHQEGLRQFF. In DNA form, the CDR3 reads TGCGCCAGCAGCCCCCATCAGGAGGGGCTGAGGCAGTTCTTC. The chain uses TRBV5-1 and TRBJ2-1; TRBD2 might be the D (6 bases). The V end was cut by 4 bases, the J end by 12 bases, with 20 bases between. CDR3 length: 14 amino acids. From germline, CDR1 is SGHRS and CDR2 YFSETQ.

The CDR3 region is CASSLAGAQHF. DNA for the CDR3: TGTGCCAGCAGTTTAGCTGGGGCCCAGCATTTT. The genes are TRBV12-3 or TRBV12-4 and TRBJ1-5; D gene ambiguous. V was trimmed by 0 bases and J by 11 bases, leaving 5 bases between them. The CDR3 extends over 11 amino acids.

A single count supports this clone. The CDR3 reads CASSTQGDYGYTF. CDR3 nucleotide sequence: TGTGCCAGCAGCACTCAGGGGGACTATGGCTACACCTTC. The chain links TRBV9 to TRBJ1-2; TRBD1 agrees at 7 bases. The CDR3 runs 13 residues. Germline loops: CDR1 SGDLS, CDR2 YYNGEE. Germline trimming cut 4 bases from V and 3 bases from J; bases unmatched to any gene: 3.

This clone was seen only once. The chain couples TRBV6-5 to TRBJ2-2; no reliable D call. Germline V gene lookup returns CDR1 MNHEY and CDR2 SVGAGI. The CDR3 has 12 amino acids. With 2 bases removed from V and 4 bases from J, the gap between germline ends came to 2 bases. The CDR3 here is CASSYRTGELFF. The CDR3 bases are TGTGCCAGCAGTTACCGCACCGGGGAGCTGTTTTTT.

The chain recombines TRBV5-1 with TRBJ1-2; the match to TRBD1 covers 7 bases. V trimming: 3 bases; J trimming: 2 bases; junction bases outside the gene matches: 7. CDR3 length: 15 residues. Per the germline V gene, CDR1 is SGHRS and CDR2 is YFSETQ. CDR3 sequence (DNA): TGCGCCAGCAGCTCCTCCGGACAGGCCAACTATGGCTACACCTTC. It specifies CASSSSGQANYGYTF.

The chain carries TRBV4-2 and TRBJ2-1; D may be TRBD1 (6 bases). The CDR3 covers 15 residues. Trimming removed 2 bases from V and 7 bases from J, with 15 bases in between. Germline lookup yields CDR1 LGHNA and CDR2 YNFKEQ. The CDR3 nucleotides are TGTGCCAGCAGCCAACATCAGGACAGTGATAATGAGCAGTTCTTC. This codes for CASSQHQDSDNEQFF.

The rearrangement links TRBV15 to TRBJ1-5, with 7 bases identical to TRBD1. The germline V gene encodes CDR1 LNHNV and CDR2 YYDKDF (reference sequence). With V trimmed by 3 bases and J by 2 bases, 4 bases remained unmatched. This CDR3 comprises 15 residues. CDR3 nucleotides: TGTGCCACCAGCAGGCAGGGGGATGGCAATCAGCCCCAGCATTTT. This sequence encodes CATSRQGDGNQPQHF.

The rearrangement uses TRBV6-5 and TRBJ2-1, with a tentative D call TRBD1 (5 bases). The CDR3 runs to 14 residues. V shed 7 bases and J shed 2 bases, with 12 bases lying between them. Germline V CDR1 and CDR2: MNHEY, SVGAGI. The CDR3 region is CASMLQQAYNEQFF. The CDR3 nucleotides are TGTGCCAGCATGCTTCAACAGGCCTACAATGAGCAGTTCTTC.

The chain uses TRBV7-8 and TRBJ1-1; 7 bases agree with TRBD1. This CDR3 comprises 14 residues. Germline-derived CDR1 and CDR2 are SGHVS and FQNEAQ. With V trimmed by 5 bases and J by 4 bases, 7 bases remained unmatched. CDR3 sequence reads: CASSPQGSSTEAFF. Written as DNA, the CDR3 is TGTGCCAGCAGCCCACAGGGGTCGAGCACTGAAGCTTTCTTT.

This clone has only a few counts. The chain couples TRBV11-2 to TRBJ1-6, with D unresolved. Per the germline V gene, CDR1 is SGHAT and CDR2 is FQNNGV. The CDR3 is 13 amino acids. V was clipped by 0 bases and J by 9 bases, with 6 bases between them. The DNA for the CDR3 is TGTGCCAGCAGCTTAGAACGGGGTTCACCCCTCCACTTT. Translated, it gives CASSLERGSPLHF.

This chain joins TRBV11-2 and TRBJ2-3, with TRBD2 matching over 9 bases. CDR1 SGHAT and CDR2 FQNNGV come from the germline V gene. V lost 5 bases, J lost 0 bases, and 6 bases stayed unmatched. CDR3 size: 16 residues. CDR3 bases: TGTGCCAGCAGCCGGAGGCGGGGGGGAAGCACAGATACGCAGTATTTT. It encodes CASSRRRGGSTDTQYF.